This T cell receptor (beta chain) was captured in a study of blood T cell repertoires in COVID-19. For the study at large: Acute and convalescent COVID-19 samples came from the United States, Italy and Spain. Sources were T cells, B-cell-depleted T cells, or PBMCs; the material itself was cDNA or gDNA.

The germline V gene encodes CDR1 MNHNY and CDR2 SVGAGI (reference sequence). This CDR3 is built from 14 residues. V dropped 5 bases and J dropped 6; count of bases not matched to a gene: 5. Original processing notes: Amplification of reference gene primers was used by the study to estimate nucleated cell counts. Sequenced by immunoSEQ multiplex PCR; TCRdb stores in-frame clones only, minus some. That table is the source of V, J and clone size, and D and trimming were worked out from the DNA. Here the sample spans some 120,000 clones, around 80% being singletons. V gene TRBV6-6 combines with J gene TRBJ1-2; TRBD1 aligns across 11 bases. This TCR derives from an older man with active or convalescent COVID-19. Sequences were obtained from peripheral blood. CDR3 coding DNA: TGTGCCAGCAGTCAGGGACAGGGGGGGAATGGCTACACCTTC. Translated: CASSQGQGGNGYTF.